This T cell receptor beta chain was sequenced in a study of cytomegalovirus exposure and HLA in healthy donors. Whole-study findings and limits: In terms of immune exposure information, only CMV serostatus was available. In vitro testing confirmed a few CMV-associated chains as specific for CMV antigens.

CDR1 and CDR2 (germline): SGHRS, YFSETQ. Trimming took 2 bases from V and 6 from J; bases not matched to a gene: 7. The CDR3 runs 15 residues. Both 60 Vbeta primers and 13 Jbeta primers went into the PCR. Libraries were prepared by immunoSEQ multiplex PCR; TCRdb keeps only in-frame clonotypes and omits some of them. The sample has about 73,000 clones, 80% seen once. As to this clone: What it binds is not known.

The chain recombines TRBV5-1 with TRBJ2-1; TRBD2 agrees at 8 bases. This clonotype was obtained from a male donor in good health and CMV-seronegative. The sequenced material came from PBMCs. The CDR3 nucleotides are TGCGCCAGCAGCTTCCAGCGGGAGAGAGCCAATGAGCAGTTCTTC. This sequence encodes CASSFQRERANEQFF.